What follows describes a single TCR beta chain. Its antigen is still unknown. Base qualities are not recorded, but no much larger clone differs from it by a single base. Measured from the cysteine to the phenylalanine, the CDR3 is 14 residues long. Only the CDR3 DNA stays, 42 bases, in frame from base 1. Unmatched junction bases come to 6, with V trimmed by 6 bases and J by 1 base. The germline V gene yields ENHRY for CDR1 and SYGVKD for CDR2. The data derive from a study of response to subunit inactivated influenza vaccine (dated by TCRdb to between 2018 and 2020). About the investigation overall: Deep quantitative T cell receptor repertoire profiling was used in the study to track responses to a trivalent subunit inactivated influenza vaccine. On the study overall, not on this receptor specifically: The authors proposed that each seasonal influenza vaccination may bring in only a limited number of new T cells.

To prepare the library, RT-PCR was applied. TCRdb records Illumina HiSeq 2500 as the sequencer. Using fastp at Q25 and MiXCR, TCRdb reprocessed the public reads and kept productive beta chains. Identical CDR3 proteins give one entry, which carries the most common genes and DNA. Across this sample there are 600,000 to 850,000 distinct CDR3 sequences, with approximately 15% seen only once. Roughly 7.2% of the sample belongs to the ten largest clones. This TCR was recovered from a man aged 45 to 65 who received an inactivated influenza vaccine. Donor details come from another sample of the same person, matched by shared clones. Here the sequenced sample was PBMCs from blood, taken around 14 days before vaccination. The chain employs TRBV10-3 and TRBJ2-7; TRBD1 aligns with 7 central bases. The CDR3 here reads CAIRSPDRSYEQYF. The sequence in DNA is TGTGCCATCAGATCCCCGGACAGGTCCTACGAGCAGTACTTC.